This TCR beta chain is from a study of OX40 agonist ivuxolimab in advanced cancers. Study-wide background: At around 83% male, the cohort had a mean age of about 55 years, ranging from about 23 to 79. Antecedent anti-PD-1, anti-PD-L1 or anti-CTLA-4 therapy was permissible, with about 40% having received some.

The table came from immunoSEQ multiplex PCR; TCRdb's copy has only in-frame clones and leaves some out. The sample holds more than 65,000 clones; 70% to 90% are singletons and the top ten take roughly 0.59%. With 3 bases removed from V and 15 bases from J, the gap between germline ends came to 13 bases. CDR3 length: 11 amino acids. Germline V gene lookup returns CDR1 WSHSY and CDR2 SAAADI. Autoimmune disease history or systemic immunosuppression led to patients being barred. The sampling schedule covered blood at baseline, cycle 4 day 1, and cycle 7 day 1. The sample was CD4+ or CD8+ T cells sorted from blood, taken in a trial of the OX40 agonist ivuxolimab. The chain links TRBV10-2 to TRBJ2-3; possibly TRBD1 for D (6 bases). The receptor was isolated from an adult with an advanced solid tumor such as melanoma, head and neck, liver or kidney cancer. CDR3 sequence: CASSDGTPNYF. For the CDR3, the DNA is TGCGCCAGCAGTGATGGGACACCCAACTATTTT.